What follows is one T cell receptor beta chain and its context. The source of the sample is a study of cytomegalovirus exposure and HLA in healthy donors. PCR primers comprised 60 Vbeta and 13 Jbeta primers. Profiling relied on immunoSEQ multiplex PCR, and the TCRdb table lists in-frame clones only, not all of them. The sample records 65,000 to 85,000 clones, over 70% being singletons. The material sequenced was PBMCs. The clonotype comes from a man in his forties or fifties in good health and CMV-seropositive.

CDR3 in DNA: TGTGCCAGCACCCTAGCGGGCGCTAGCTCCTACAATGAGCAGTTCTTC. It is translated as CASTLAGASSYNEQFF. The chain couples TRBV25-1 to TRBJ2-1; TRBD2 aligns across 8 bases. The CDR3 runs 16 residues. CDR1 and CDR2 (germline): MGHDK, SYGVNS. J gave up 0 bases and V 7 bases, and 8 bases lay outside the gene matches.